Listed below are T cell receptor beta chains from one sample, sequenced in a study of T cells in Graves' hyperthyroidism and ophthalmopathy. Each CDR3 protein gets one entry after TCRdb re-called the multiplex PCR reads with MiXCR. The sample has some 690,000 distinct CDR3 sequences, about 18% seen once. Sequenced material: blood. The origin of the receptors is a man in his fifties or sixties with Graves' hyperthyroidism. Each CDR3 is given with its conserved first and last residue. The order of the fields is CDR3 protein, CDR3 DNA, J gene, D gene, V gene, clone size. The D gene is left open where the match is weak. Size values are once, few and many counts, or a class for expanded clones, and some rows have none.

CDR3: CASSILGGTQYF; DNA: TGTGCCAGTAGTATCTTGGGAGGCACGCAGTATTTT; J: TRBJ2-3; D: .; V: TRBV19; size: .
CDR3: CASSPGRITDTQYF; DNA: TGTGCCAGCAGCCCGGGACGGATAACAGATACGCAGTATTTT; J: TRBJ2-3; D: .; V: TRBV12-3/TRBV12-4; size: many
CDR3: CASSRLGVDEQFF; DNA: TGTGCCAGCAGCCGATTGGGGGTAGATGAGCAGTTCTTC; J: TRBJ2-1; D: .; V: TRBV7-2; size: many
CDR3: CASSGTSGRGSEQFF; DNA: TGTGCCAGCAGCGGAACTAGCGGGAGGGGTAGTGAGCAGTTCTTC; J: TRBJ2-1; D: TRBD2; V: TRBV9; size: .
CDR3: CASSLSRQVQETQYF; DNA: TGTGCCAGCAGCTTAAGCAGACAGGTGCAAGAGACCCAGTACTTC; J: TRBJ2-5; D: .; V: TRBV7-2; size: few
CDR3: CASSLSFGWGNYGYTF; DNA: TGTGCCAGCAGTTTATCTTTTGGCTGGGGTAACTATGGCTACACCTTC; J: TRBJ1-2; D: .; V: TRBV27; size: few
CDR3: CASALGTGNLGELFF; DNA: TGTGCTAGTGCTTTAGGGACAGGTAACCTCGGGGAGCTGTTTTTT; J: TRBJ2-2; D: TRBD1; V: TRBV12-5; size: many
CDR3: CAITQGREQYF; DNA: TGTGCCATCACGCAAGGGAGGGAGCAGTACTTC; J: TRBJ2-7; D: .; V: TRBV10-3; size: many
CDR3: CASRGQGVRDFF; DNA: TGTGCCAGCAGGGGACAGGGGGTGCGGGATTTCTTT; J: TRBJ1-1; D: TRBD1; V: TRBV27; size: many
CDR3: CASSLASPSGANVLTF; DNA: TGTGCCAGCAGCTTAGCTTCCCCCTCTGGGGCCAACGTCCTGACTTTC; J: TRBJ2-6; D: .; V: TRBV7-2; size: .
CDR3: CASSYPGLAGEQYF; DNA: TGTGCCAGCAGTTACCCGGGACTAGCGGGCGAGCAGTACTTC; J: TRBJ2-7; D: TRBD2; V: TRBV6-5; size: .
CDR3: CSARRRSPSTDTQYF; DNA: TGCAGTGCTAGGAGGCGGAGCCCTAGCACAGATACGCAGTATTTT; J: TRBJ2-3; D: .; V: TRBV20-1; size: many
CDR3: CASSTTSTSTDTQYF; DNA: TGTGCCAGCAGTACAACTAGCACCTCCACAGATACGCAGTATTTT; J: TRBJ2-3; D: .; V: TRBV6-1; size: many
CDR3: CASSVTSGASYNEQFF; DNA: TGTGCCAGCAGCGTCACTAGCGGGGCATCCTACAATGAGCAGTTCTTC; J: TRBJ2-1; D: TRBD2; V: TRBV13; size: many
CDR3: CASSLRDRGETQYF; DNA: TGCGCCAGCAGCCTCCGGGACAGGGGTGAGACCCAGTACTTC; J: TRBJ2-5; D: TRBD1; V: TRBV5-1; size: .
CDR3: CASSSYPTGFSNQPQHF; DNA: TGTGCCAGCAGCTCATACCCGACAGGGTTTAGCAATCAGCCCCAGCATTTT; J: TRBJ1-5; D: TRBD1; V: TRBV7-2; size: many
CDR3: CASSEGGVHGYTF; DNA: TGTGCCAGCAGTGAAGGGGGAGTGCATGGCTACACCTTC; J: TRBJ1-2; D: .; V: TRBV25-1; size: once
CDR3: CASSPWDSLSEQFF; DNA: TGTGCCAGTAGTCCCTGGGACAGTCTTTCTGAGCAGTTCTTC; J: TRBJ2-1; D: TRBD1; V: TRBV19; size: .
CDR3: CASSWSGETTEAFF; DNA: TGTGCCAGCAGCTGGTCTGGGGAAACCACTGAAGCTTTCTTT; J: TRBJ1-1; D: .; V: TRBV7-3; size: .
CDR3: CASSHPGAGASPLHF; DNA: TGTGCCAGCAGCCACCCCGGGGCAGGGGCTTCACCCCTCCACTTT; J: TRBJ1-6; D: .; V: TRBV16; size: few
CDR3: CASSFGGSGYEQFF; DNA: TGTGCCAGCAGCTTTGGCGGGAGTGGATATGAGCAGTTCTTC; J: TRBJ2-1; D: TRBD2; V: TRBV7-9; size: .
CDR3: CASSDPRDFQETQYF; DNA: TGTGCCAGCAGTGACCCTCGGGATTTCCAAGAGACCCAGTACTTC; J: TRBJ2-5; D: .; V: TRBV25-1; size: few
CDR3: CASGSNRNTIYF; DNA: TGTGCCAGCGGGTCCAACAGAAACACCATATATTTT; J: TRBJ1-3; D: .; V: TRBV27; size: many
CDR3: CASSFLEATEAFF; DNA: TGTGCCAGCAGCTTCCTAGAAGCCACTGAAGCTTTCTTT; J: TRBJ1-1; D: .; V: TRBV11-2; size: many
CDR3: CSVTGGPGELFF; DNA: TGCAGTGTAACGGGAGGGCCGGGGGAGCTGTTTTTT; J: TRBJ2-2; D: TRBD2; V: TRBV20-1; size: many
CDR3: CASSKALVYGYTF; DNA: TGTGCCAGCAGTAAAGCGCTCGTCTATGGCTACACCTTC; J: TRBJ1-2; D: .; V: TRBV28; size: .
CDR3: CASKDARRTDTQYF; DNA: TGTGCCAGCAAGGATGCCCGAAGGACAGATACGCAGTATTTT; J: TRBJ2-3; D: .; V: TRBV2; size: many
CDR3: CASSSSRVGDYGYTF; DNA: TGTGCCAGCAGTTCCTCTAGGGTGGGGGACTATGGCTACACCTTC; J: TRBJ1-2; D: .; V: TRBV28; size: .
CDR3: CASSLSFYEQYF; DNA: TGTGCCAGCAGTTTAAGTTTCTACGAGCAGTACTTC; J: TRBJ2-7; D: .; V: TRBV12-3/TRBV12-4; size: many
CDR3: CASSPGDRGIYGYTF; DNA: TGTGCCAGCAGTCCCGGGGACAGGGGCATCTATGGCTACACCTTC; J: TRBJ1-2; D: TRBD1; V: TRBV27; size: .
CDR3: CASSFRTGVDTEAFF; DNA: TGTGCCAGCAGCTTTAGGACAGGGGTGGACACTGAAGCTTTCTTT; J: TRBJ1-1; D: TRBD1; V: TRBV7-8; size: many
CDR3: CASSYVGGTGGPGLAFF; DNA: TGTGCCAGCAGTTACGTAGGAGGGACAGGGGGCCCCGGCTTGGCTTTCTTT; J: TRBJ1-1; D: TRBD1; V: TRBV6-5; size: many
CDR3: CASSYSDIAYEQYF; DNA: TGTGCCAGCAGTTACTCGGACATCGCCTACGAGCAGTACTTC; J: TRBJ2-7; D: .; V: TRBV6-2/TRBV6-3; size: .
CDR3: CAWSVAGLEQYF; DNA: TGTGCCTGGAGTGTAGCAGGGCTCGAGCAGTACTTC; J: TRBJ2-7; D: .; V: TRBV30; size: many
CDR3: CASSRWARAGELFF; DNA: TGTGCCAGCAGCCGATGGGCAAGAGCCGGGGAGCTGTTTTTT; J: TRBJ2-2; D: .; V: TRBV3-1; size: few
CDR3: CSVDIWREGLTDTQYF; DNA: TGCAGCGTTGATATCTGGCGGGAGGGCTTGACAGATACGCAGTATTTT; J: TRBJ2-3; D: TRBD2; V: TRBV29-1; size: .
CDR3: CSARGTYEQFF; DNA: TGCAGTGCTAGAGGTACGTATGAGCAGTTCTTC; J: TRBJ2-1; D: .; V: TRBV20-1; size: .
CDR3: CASSLMGGSQTYEQYF; DNA: TGTGCCAGCAGTTTGATGGGCGGGAGTCAGACTTACGAGCAGTACTTC; J: TRBJ2-7; D: TRBD2; V: TRBV12-3/TRBV12-4; size: many
CDR3: CAISEPGGQPQHF; DNA: TGTGCCATCAGTGAGCCAGGGGGGCAGCCCCAGCATTTT; J: TRBJ1-5; D: TRBD1; V: TRBV10-3; size: .
CDR3: CASSLRGSSYNSPLHF; DNA: TGTGCCAGCAGTTTAAGGGGGAGCTCCTATAATTCACCCCTCCACTTT; J: TRBJ1-6; D: .; V: TRBV28; size: once
CDR3: CASSPTLTVGDEQFF; DNA: TGTGCCAGCTCACCGACGCTTACGGTGGGCGATGAGCAGTTCTTC; J: TRBJ2-1; D: .; V: TRBV18; size: many
CDR3: CASSSSGTYTDTQYF; DNA: TGTGCCAGCAGCTCTAGCGGGACATATACAGATACGCAGTATTTT; J: TRBJ2-3; D: TRBD2; V: TRBV28; size: many
CDR3: CASSLPASPDTQYF; DNA: TGTGCCAGCAGCCTCCCAGCTAGCCCAGATACGCAGTATTTT; J: TRBJ2-3; D: .; V: TRBV28; size: .
CDR3: CASSPRLAGGRFNEQFF; DNA: TGTGCCAGCAGTCCACGACTAGCGGGAGGGCGTTTCAATGAGCAGTTCTTC; J: TRBJ2-1; D: TRBD2; V: TRBV28; size: few
CDR3: CASSLQFPTIYEQYF; DNA: TGTGCCAGCTCACTCCAGTTCCCGACTATCTACGAGCAGTACTTC; J: TRBJ2-7; D: .; V: TRBV18; size: .
CDR3: CASSSTGQIFGEQYF; DNA: TGTGCCAGCAGTTCCACTGGACAGATTTTTGGCGAGCAGTACTTC; J: TRBJ2-7; D: .; V: TRBV28; size: .
CDR3: CASSFRVETEAYF; DNA: TGTGCCAGCAGCTTCAGAGTAGAGACTGAAGCTTACTTT; J: TRBJ1-1; D: .; V: TRBV11-3; size: .
CDR3: CASSIGTGRTEAFF; DNA: TGTGCCAGTAGTATTGGGACAGGCCGCACTGAAGCTTTCTTT; J: TRBJ1-1; D: TRBD1; V: TRBV19; size: few
CDR3: CSVTGSTNEKLFF; DNA: TGCAGCGTTACCGGGTCCACTAATGAAAAACTGTTTTTT; J: TRBJ1-4; D: .; V: TRBV29-1; size: few